Listed here are 10 T cell receptor beta chains from one sample, sequenced in a study of regulatory T cells in long-lasting Graves disease. Time point given: persistent/refractory GD, antithyroid drugs over 5 years with positive TRAb. PBMC RNA served as the TCR library source. Researchers made TCR beta libraries by using iRepertoire HTBI primers and running Arm-PCR on CDR3 regions. TCRdb passed the multiplex PCR reads through MiXCR, listing each CDR3 protein once. The sample lists about 470,000 distinct CDR3 sequences, around 20% occurring once. Sequenced material: peripheral blood mononuclear cells (PBMCs), taken when the disease was refractory, from a patient treated with antithyroid drugs. The source is a female donor with Graves disease.

This clonotype was counted at least ten times. The chain recombines TRBV6-1 with TRBJ1-2, with D possibly TRBD1 on 5 matching bases. Trimming stripped 5 bases from V and 5 bases from J, with 12 bases between. CDR1 is MNHNS, CDR2 SASEGT, per germline. The CDR3 contains 13 residues. The CDR3 sequence: CASSPGAEYGYTF. Here the CDR3 DNA reads TGTGCCAGCAGTCCCGGGGCAGAGTATGGCTACACCTTC.

The chain combines TRBV2 with TRBJ1-6; no definite D call. Trimming left V 3 bases short and J 7 bases short, with 22 bases between. Per the germline V gene, CDR1 is SNHLY and CDR2 is FYNNEI. The CDR3 has 18 residues. CDR3: CASSDSGRHLTGNSPLHF. The CDR3, as DNA: TGTGCCAGCAGTGACTCGGGCAGGCATCTTACTGGGAATTCACCCCTCCACTTT.

In nucleotides, the CDR3 is TGTGCCTGGGGGCCGGGGTTCTACGAGCAGTACTTC. This sequence encodes CAWGPGFYEQYF. The chain joins TRBV30 to TRBJ2-7, with a tentative D call TRBD2 (5 bases). This CDR3 is built from 12 residues. Germline CDR1 and CDR2: GTSNPN and SVGIG (reference sequence). With 5 bases removed from V and 3 bases from J, the gap between germline ends came to 11 bases. The whole variable domain, remainder taken from reference TRBV30 and TRBJ2-7, is SQTIHQWPATLVQPVGSPLSLECTVEGTSNPNLYWYRQAAGRGLQLLFYSVGIGQISSEVPQNLSASRPQDRQFILSSKKLLLSDSGFYLCAWGPGFYEQYFGPGTRLTVT.

The V gene is TRBV4-1, the J gene TRBJ2-7; TRBD1 agrees at 7 bases. Germline values: CDR1 MGHRA, CDR2 YSYEKL. V lost 1 base to trimming and J lost 0 bases; unmatched junction nucleotides: 6. The CDR3 length is 16 residues. CDR3 region: CASSQVRTGFSYEQYF. CDR3 DNA: TGCGCCAGCAGCCAAGTCCGGACAGGCTTCTCCTACGAGCAGTACTTC.

This clonotype was counted ten times or more. The chain recombines TRBV28 with TRBJ1-2; D remains ambiguous. The V end was cut by 4 bases, the J end by 8 bases, with 8 bases between. The germline gives CDR1 MDHEN, CDR2 SYDVKM. The CDR3 runs 11 residues. CDR3 loop: CASSSSRGYTF. CDR3 nucleotide sequence: TGTGCCAGCAGTTCCTCAAGGGGCTACACCTTC.

This clonotype was seen many times. The chain links TRBV6-5 to TRBJ2-7; TRBD2 aligns across 13 bases. V lost 0 bases, J lost 3 bases, and 2 bases stayed unmatched. This CDR3 has 16 residues. The germline V gene has CDR1 MNHEY and CDR2 SVGAGI. The CDR3 DNA reads as TGTGCCAGCAGTTACTCAACTAGCGGGAGGGGCTACGAGCAGTACTTC. It encodes CASSYSTSGRGYEQYF.

The table lists this clonotype with a count of one. The chain links TRBV6-1 to TRBJ2-7, with no clear D. This CDR3 has 15 amino acids. The germline gives CDR1 MNHNS, CDR2 SASEGT. The V gene lost 6 bases and the J gene lost 2 bases, with 17 bases spanning the gap. CDR3 amino acids: CASSLGSISTYEQYF. The CDR3 nucleotides read TGTGCCAGCAGCCTAGGGTCTATCTCCACCTACGAGCAGTACTTC.

This chain uses TRBV7-9 with TRBJ1-1; D is undetermined. From germline, CDR1 is SEHNR and CDR2 FQNEAQ (reference sequence). The V gene lost 5 bases and the J gene lost 7 bases, with 14 bases spanning the gap. The length of the CDR3 is 13 residues. The CDR3 sequence is CASSPIDNLEAFF. The CDR3 region has the DNA TGTGCCAGCAGCCCGATCGATAATCTTGAAGCTTTCTTT.

The chain combines TRBV30 with TRBJ2-2; D might be TRBD1 or TRBD2, each matching 5 bases. Germline-derived CDR1 and CDR2 are GTSNPN and SVGIG (reference sequence). V dropped 3 bases and J dropped 1 base, with 15 bases sitting between them. CDR3 size: 16 residues. CDR3 bases: TGTGCCTGGAGGGGCCCGGGACGTTGGAACACCGGGGAGCTGTTTTTT. It encodes CAWRGPGRWNTGELFF.

Ten or more counts support this clonotype. The chain couples TRBV7-2 to TRBJ1-1; 8 nucleotides align to TRBD1. From germline, CDR1 is SGHTA and CDR2 FQGNSA. V lost 2 bases, J lost 4 bases, and 6 bases stayed unmatched. The CDR3 consists of 15 residues. The CDR3 here is CASSLWGQVSTEAFF. CDR3 nucleotide sequence: TGTGCCAGCAGCTTATGGGGACAGGTTTCCACTGAAGCTTTCTTT.